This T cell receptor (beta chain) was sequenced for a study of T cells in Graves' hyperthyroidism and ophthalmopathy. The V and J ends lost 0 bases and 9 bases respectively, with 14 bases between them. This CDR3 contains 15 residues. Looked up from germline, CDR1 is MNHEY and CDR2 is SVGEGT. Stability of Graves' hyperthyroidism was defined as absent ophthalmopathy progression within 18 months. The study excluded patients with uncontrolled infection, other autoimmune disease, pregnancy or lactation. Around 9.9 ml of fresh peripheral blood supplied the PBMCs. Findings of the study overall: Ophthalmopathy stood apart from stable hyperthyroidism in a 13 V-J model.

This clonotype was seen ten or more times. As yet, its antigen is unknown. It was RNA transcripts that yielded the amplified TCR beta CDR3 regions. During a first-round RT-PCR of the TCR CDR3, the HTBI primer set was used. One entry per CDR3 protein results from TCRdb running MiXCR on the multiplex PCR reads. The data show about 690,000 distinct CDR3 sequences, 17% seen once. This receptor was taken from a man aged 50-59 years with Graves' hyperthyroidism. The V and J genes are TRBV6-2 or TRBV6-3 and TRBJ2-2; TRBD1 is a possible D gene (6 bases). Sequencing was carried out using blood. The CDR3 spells CASSYSTQGRWELFF. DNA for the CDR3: TGTGCCAGCAGTTACTCGACACAGGGTAGATGGGAGCTGTTTTTT.